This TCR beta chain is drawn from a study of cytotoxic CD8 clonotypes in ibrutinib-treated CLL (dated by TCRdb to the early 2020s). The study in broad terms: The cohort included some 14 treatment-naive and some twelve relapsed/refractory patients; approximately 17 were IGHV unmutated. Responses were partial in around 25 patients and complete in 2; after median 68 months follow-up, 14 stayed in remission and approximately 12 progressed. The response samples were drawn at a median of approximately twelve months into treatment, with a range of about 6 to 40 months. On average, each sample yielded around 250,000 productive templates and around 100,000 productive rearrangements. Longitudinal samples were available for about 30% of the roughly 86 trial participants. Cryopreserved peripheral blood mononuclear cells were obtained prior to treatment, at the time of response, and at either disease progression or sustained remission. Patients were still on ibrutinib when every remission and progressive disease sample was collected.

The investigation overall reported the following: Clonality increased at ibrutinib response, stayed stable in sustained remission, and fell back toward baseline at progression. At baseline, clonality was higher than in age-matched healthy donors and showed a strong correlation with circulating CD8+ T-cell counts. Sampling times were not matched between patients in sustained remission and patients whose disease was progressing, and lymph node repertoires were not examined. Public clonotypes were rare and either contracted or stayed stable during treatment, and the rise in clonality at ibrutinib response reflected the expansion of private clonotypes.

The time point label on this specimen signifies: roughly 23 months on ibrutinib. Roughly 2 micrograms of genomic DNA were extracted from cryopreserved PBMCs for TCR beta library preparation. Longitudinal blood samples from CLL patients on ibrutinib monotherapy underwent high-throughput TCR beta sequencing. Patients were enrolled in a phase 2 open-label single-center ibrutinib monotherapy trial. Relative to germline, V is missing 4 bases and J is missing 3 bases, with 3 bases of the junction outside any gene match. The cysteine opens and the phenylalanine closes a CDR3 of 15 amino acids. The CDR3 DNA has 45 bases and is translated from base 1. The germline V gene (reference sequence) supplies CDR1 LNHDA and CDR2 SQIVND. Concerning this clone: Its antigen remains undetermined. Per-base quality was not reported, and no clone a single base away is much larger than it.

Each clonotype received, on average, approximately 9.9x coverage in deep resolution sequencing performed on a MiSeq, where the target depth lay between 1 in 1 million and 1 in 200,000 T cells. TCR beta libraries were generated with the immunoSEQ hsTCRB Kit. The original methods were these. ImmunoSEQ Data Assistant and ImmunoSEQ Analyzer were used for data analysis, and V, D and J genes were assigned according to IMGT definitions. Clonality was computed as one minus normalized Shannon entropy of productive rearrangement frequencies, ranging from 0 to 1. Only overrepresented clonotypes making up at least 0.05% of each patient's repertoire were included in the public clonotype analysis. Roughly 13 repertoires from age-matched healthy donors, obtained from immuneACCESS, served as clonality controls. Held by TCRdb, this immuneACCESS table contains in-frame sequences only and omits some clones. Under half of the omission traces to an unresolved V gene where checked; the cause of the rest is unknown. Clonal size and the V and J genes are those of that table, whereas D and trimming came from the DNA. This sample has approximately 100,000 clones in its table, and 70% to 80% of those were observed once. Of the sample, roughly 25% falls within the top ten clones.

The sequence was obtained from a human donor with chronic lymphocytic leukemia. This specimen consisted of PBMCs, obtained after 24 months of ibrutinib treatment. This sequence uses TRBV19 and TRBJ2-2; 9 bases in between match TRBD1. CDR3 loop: CASSTGQGHTGELFF. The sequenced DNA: TGTGCCAGTAGTACCGGACAGGGGCACACCGGGGAGCTGTTTTTT. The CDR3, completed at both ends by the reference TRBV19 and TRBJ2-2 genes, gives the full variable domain DGGITQSPKYLFRKEGQNVTLSCEQNLNHDAMYWYRQDPGQGLRLIYYSQIVNDFQKGDIAEGYSVSREKKESFPLTVTSAQKNPTAFYLCASSTGQGHTGELFFGEGSRLTVL.